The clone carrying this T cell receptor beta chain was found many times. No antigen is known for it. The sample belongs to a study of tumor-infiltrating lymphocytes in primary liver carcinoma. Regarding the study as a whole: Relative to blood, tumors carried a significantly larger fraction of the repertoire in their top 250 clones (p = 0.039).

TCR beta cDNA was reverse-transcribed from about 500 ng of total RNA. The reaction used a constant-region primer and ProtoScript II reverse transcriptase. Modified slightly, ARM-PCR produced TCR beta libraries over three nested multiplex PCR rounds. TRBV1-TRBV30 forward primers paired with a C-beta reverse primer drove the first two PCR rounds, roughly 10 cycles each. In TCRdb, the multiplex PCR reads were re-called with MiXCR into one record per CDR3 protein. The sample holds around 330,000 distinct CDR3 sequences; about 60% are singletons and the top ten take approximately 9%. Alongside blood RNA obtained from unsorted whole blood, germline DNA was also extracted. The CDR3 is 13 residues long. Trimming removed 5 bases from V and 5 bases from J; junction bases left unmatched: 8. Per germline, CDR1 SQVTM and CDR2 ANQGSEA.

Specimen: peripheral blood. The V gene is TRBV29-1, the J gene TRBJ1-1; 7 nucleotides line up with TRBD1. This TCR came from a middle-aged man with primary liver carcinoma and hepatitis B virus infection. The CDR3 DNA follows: TGCAGCGTTATCGACAGGGTGTATACTGAAGCTTTCTTT. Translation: CSVIDRVYTEAFF.